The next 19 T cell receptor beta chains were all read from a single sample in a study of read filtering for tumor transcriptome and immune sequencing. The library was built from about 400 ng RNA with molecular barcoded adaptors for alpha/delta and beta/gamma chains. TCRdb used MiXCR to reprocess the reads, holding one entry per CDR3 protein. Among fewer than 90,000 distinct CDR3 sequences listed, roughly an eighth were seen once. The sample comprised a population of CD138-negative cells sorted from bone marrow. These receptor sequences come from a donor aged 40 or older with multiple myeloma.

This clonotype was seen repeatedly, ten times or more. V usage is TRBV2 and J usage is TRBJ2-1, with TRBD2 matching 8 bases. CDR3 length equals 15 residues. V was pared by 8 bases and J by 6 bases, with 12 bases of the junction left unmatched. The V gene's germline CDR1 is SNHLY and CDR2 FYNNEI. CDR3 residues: CASLPLAGLSNEQFF. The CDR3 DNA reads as TGTGCCAGCCTCCCCTTAGCGGGATTGTCCAATGAGCAGTTCTTC.

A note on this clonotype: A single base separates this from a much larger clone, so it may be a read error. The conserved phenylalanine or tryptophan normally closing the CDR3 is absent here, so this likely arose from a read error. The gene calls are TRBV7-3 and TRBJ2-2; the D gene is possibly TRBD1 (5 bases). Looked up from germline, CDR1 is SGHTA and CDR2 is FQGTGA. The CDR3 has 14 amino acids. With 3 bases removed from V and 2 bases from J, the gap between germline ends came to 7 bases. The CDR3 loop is CASSFDRNTGELFS. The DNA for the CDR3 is TGTGCCAGCAGCTTTGACAGAAACACCGGGGAGCTGTTTTCT.

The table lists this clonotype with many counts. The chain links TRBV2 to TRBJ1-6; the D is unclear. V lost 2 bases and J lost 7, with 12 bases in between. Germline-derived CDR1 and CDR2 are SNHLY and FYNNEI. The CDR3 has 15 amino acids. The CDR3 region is CASSELGLQNSPLHF. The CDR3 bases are TGTGCCAGCAGTGAATTAGGGCTACAAAATTCACCCCTCCACTTT.

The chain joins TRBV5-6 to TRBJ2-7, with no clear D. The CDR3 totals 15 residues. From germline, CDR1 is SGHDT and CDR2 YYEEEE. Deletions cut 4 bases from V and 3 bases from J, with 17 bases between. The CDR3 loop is CASSQRLPLVYEQYF. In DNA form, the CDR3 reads TGTGCCAGCAGCCAACGATTGCCACTTGTCTACGAGCAGTACTTC. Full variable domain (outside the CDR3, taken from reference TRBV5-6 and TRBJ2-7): DAGVTQSPTHLIKTRGQQVTLRCSPKSGHDTVSWYQQALGQGPQFIFQYYEEEERQRGNFPDRFSGHQFPNYSSELNVNALLLGDSALYLCASSQRLPLVYEQYFGPGTRLTVT.

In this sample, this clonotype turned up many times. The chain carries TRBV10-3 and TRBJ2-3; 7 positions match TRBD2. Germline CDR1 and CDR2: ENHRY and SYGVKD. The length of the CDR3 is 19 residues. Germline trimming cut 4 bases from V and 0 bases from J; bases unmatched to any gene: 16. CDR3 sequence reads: CAISGPARTQRGSTDTQYF. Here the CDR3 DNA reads TGTGCCATCAGTGGGCCAGCTCGGACTCAGCGGGGCAGCACAGATACGCAGTATTTT.

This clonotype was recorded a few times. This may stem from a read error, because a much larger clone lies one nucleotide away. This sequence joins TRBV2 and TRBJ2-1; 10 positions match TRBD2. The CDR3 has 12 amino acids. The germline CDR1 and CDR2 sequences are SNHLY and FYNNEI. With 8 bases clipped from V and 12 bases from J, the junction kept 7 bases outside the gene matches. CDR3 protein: CASRGLALGQFF. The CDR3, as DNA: TGTGCCAGCCGGGGACTAGCGTTAGGGCAGTTCTTC.

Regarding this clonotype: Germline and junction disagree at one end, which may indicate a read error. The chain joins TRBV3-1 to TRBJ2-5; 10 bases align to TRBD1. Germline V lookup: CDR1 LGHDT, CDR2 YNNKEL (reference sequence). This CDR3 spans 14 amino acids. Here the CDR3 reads CACRSETGGETQYF. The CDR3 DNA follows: TGTGCCTGCAGGTCTGAGACAGGGGGCGAGACCCAGTACTTC.

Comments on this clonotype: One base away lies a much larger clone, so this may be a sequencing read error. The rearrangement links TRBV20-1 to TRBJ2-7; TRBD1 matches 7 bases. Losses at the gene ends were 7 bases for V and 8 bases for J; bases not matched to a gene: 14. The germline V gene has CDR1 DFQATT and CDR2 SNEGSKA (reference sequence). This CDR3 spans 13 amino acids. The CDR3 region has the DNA TGCAGTGTAACGGGACAGATGAGGTACAAGCAGTACTTC. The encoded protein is CSVTGQMRYKQYF.

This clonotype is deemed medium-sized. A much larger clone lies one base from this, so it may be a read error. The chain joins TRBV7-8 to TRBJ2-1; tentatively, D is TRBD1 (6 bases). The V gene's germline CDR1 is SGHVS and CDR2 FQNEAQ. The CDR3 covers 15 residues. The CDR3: CASIMGAAYNNGQFF. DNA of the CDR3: TGTGCCAGCATCATGGGGGCAGCCTACAACAATGGGCAGTTCTTC.

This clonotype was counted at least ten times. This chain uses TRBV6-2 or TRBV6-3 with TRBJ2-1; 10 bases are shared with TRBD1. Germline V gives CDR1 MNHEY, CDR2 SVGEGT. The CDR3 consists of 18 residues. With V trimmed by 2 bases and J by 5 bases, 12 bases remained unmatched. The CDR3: CASSYPRHRDRGNNEQFF. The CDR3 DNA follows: TGTGCCAGCAGTTACCCCCGTCACCGGGACAGGGGTAACAATGAGCAGTTCTTC.

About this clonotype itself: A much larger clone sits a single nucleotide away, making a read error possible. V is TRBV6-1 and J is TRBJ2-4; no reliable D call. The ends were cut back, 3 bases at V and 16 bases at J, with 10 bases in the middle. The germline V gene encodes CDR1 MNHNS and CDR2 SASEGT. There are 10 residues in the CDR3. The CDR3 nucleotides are TGTGCCAGCAGTGAGGTTCAAGCCTACTTC. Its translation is CASSEVQAYF.

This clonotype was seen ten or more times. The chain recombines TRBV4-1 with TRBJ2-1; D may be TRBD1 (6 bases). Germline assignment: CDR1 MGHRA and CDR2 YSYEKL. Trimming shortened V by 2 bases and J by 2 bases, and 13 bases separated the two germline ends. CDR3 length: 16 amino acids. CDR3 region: CASSQHRTVPYNEQFF. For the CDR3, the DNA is TGCGCCAGCAGCCAACATAGGACAGTCCCCTACAATGAGCAGTTCTTC.

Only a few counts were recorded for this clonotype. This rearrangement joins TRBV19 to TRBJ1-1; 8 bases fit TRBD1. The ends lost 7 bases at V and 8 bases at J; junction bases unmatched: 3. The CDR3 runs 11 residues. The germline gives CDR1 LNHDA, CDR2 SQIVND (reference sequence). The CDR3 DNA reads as TGTGCCAGTACGGACAGGGCCGAAGCTTTCTTT. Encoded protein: CASTDRAEAFF.

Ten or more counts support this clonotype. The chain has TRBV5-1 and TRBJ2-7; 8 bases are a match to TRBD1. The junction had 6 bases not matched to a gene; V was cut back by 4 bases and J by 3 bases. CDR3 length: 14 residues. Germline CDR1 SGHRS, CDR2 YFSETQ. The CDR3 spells CASSPGTGHYEQYF. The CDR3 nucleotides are TGCGCCAGCAGCCCCGGGACAGGCCACTACGAGCAGTACTTC.

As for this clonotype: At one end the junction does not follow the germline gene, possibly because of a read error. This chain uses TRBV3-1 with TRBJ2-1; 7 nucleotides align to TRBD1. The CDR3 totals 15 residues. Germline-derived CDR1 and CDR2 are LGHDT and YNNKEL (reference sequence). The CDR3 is CASSYRDRGDNEQSF. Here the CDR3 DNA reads TGTGCCAGCAGTTACCGGGACAGAGGGGACAATGAGCAGTCCTTC.

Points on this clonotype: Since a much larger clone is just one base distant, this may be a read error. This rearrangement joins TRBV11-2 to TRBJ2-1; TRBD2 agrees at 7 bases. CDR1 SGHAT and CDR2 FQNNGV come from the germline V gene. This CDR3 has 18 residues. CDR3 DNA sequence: TGTGCCAGCAGCTATAGGATCCGGGGGGAGGGCACCGACAATGAGCACTTCTTC. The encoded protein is CASSYRIRGEGTDNEHFF.

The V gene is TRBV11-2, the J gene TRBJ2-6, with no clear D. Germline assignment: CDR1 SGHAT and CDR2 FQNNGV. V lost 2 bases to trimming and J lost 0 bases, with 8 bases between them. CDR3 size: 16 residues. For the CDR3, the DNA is TGTGCCAGCAGCTTATTTGTTATCTCTGGGGCCAACGTCCTGACTTTC. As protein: CASSLFVISGANVLTF.

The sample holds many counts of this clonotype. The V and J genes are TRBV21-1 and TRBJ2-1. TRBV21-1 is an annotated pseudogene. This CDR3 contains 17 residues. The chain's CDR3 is CASSKKISPSGTGEQFF. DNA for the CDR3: TGTGCCAGCAGCAAAAAAATCTCGCCGAGTGGTACGGGGGAGCAGTTCTTC.

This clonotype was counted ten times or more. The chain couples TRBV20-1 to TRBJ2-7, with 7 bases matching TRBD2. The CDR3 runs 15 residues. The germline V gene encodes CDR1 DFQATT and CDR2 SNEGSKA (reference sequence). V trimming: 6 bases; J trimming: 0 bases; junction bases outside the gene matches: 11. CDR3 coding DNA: TGCAGTGCCCAGCCAGGCAGCGGGGCCTCCTACGAGCAGTACTTC. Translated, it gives CSAQPGSGASYEQYF.